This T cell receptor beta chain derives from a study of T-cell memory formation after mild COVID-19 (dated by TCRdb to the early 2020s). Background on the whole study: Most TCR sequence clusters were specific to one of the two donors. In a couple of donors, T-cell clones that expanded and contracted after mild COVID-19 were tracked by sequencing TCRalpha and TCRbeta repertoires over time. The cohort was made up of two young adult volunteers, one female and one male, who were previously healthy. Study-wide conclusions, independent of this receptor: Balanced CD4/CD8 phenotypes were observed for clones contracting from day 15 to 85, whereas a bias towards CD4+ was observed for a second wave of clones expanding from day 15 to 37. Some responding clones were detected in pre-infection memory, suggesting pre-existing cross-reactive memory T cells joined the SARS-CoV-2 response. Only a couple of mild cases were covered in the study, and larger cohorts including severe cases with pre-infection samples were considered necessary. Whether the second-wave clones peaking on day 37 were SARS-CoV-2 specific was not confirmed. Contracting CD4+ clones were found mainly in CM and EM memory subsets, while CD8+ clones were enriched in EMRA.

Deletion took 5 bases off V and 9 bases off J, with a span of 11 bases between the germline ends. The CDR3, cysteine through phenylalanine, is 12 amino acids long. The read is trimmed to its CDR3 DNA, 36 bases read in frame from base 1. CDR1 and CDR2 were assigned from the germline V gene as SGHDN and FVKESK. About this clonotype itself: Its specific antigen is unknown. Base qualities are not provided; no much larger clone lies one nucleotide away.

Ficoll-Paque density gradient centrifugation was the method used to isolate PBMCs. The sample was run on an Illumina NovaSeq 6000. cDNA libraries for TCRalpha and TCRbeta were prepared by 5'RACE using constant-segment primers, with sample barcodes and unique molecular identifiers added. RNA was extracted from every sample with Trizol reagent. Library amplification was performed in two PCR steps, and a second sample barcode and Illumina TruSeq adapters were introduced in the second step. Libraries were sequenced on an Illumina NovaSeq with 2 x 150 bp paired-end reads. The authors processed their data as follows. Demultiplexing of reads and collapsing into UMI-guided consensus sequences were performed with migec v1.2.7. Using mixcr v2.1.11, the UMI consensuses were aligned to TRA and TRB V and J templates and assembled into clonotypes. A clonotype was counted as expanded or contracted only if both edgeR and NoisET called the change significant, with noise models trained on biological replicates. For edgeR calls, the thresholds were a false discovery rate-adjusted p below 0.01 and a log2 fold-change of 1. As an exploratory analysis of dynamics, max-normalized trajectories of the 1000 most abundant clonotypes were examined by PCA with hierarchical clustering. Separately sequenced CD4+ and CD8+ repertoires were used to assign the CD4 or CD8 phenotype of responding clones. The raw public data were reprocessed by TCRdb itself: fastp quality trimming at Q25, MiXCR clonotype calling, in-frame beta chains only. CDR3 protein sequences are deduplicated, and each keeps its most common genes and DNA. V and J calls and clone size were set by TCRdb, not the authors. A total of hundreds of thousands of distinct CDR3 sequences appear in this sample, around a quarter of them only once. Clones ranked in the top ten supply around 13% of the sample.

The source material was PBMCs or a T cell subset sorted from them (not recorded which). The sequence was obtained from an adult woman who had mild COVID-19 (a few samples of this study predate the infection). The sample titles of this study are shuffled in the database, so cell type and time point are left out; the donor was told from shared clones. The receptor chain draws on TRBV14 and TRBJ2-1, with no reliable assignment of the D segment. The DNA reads TGTGCCAGCAGCGAGAGGTCTATTGAGCAGTTCTTC. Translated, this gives CASSERSIEQFF.